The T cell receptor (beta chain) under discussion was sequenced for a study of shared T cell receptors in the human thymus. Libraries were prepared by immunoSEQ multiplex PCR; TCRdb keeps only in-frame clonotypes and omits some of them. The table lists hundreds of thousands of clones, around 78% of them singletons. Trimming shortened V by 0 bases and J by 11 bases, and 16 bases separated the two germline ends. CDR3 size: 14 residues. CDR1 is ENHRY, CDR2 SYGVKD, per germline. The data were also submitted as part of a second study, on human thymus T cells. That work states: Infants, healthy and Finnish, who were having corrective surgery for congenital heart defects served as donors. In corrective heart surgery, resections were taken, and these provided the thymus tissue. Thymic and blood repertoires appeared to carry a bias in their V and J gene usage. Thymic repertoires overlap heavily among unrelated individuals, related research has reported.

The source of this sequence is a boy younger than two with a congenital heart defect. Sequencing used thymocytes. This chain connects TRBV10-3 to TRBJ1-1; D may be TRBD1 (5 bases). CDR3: CAISESTLTGEAFF. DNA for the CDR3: TGTGCCATCAGTGAGTCGACTCTTACAGGTGAGGCTTTCTTT.